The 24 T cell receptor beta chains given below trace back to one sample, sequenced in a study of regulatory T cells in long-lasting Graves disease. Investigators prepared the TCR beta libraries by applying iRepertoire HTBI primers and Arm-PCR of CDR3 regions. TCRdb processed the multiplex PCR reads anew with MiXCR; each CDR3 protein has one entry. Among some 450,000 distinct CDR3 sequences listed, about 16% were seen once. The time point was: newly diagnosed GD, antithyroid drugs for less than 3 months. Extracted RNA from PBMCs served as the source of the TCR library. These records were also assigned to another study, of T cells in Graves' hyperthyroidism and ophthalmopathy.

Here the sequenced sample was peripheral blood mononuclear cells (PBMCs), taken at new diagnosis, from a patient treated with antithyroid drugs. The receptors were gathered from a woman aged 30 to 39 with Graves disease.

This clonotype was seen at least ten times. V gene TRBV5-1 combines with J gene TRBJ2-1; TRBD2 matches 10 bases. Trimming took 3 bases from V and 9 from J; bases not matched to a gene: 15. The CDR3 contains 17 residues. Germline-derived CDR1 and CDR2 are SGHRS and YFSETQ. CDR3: CASSSQDSGRIVGEQFF. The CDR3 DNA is TGCGCCAGCAGCTCCCAGGATAGCGGGAGGATAGTAGGTGAGCAGTTCTTC.

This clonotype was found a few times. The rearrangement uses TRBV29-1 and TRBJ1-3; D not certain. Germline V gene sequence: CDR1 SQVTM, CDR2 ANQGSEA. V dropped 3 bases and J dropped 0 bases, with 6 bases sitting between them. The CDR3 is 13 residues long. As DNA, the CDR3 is TGCAGCGTTGATTCGGACTCTGGAAACACCATATATTTT. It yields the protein CSVDSDSGNTIYF.

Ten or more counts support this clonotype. Here the CDR3 DNA reads TGTGCCAGCTCCCGAGACGGGGCCCTCACTGAAGCTTTCTTT. It encodes CASSRDGALTEAFF. This sequence joins TRBV18 and TRBJ1-1; D perhaps matches TRBD1 (5 bases). V gave up 6 bases and J gave up 4 bases, with 15 bases separating them. CDR1 KGHSH and CDR2 LQKENI come from the germline V gene. This CDR3 has 14 amino acids. Using reference TRBV18 and TRBJ1-1 for the parts outside the CDR3, the full variable domain is NAGVMQNPRHLVRRRGQEARLRCSPMKGHSHVYWYRQLPEEGLKFMVYLQKENIIDESGMPKERFSAEFPKEGPSILRIQQVVRGDSAAYFCASSRDGALTEAFFGQGTRLTVV.

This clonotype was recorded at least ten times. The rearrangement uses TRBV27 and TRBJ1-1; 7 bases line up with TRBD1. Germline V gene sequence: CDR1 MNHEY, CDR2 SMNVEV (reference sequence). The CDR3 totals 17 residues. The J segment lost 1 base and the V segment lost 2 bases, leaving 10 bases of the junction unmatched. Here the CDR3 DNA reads TGTGCCAGCAGTTTACAAGTACCCAGGGGGGGGAACACTGAAGCTTTCTTT. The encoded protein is CASSLQVPRGGNTEAFF.

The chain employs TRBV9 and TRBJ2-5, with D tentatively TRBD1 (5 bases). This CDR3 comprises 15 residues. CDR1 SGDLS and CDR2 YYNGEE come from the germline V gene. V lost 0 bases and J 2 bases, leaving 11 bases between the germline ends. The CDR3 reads CASSVGGHLQETQYF. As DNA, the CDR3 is TGTGCCAGCAGCGTAGGTGGACACCTACAAGAGACCCAGTACTTC.

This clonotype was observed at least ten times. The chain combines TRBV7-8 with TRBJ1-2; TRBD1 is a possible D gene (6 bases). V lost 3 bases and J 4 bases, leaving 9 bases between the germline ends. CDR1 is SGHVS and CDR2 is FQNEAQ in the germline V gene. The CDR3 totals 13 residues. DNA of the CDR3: TGTGCCAGCAGCTTGGGGGGCAGCTATGGCTACACCTTC. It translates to CASSLGGSYGYTF.

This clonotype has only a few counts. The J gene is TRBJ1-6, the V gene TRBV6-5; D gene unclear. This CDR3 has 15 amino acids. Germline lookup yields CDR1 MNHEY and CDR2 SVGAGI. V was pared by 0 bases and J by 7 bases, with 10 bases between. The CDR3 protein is CASSYSRASNSPLHF. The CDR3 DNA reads TGTGCCAGCAGTTACTCGAGGGCCAGCAATTCACCCCTCCACTTT.

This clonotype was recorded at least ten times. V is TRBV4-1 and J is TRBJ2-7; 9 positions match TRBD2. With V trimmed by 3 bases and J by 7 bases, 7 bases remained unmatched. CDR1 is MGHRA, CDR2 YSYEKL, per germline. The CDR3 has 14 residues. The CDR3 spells CASSQAGGPLEQYF. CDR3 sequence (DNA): TGCGCCAGCAGCCAGGCGGGAGGGCCCTTGGAGCAGTACTTC.

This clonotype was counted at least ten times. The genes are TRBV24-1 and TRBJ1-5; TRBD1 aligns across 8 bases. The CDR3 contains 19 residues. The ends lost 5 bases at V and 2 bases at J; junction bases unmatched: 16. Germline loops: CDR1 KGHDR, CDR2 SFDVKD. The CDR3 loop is CATSGRPGQGRIGNQPQHF. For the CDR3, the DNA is TGTGCCACCAGTGGCCGACCCGGACAGGGTCGAATAGGCAATCAGCCCCAGCATTTT.

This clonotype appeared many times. The CDR3 nucleotides are TGTGCCAGCAGCCTCGGGTGGGGGGCGCAGGGCACTGAAGCTTTCTTT. Its translation: CASSLGWGAQGTEAFF. V and J are TRBV7-2 and TRBJ1-1; TRBD1 is a possible D gene (6 bases). The CDR3 is made up of 16 amino acids. V was clipped by 5 bases and J by 4 bases, with 20 bases between them. Germline CDR1 and CDR2: SGHTA and FQGNSA. Complete variable domain (other parts from reference TRBV7-2 and TRBJ1-1): GAGVSQSPSNKVTEKGKDVELRCDPISGHTALYWYRQSLGQGLEFLIYFQGNSAPDKSGLPSDRFSAERTGGSVSTLTIQRTQQEDSAVYLCASSLGWGAQGTEAFFGQGTRLTVV.

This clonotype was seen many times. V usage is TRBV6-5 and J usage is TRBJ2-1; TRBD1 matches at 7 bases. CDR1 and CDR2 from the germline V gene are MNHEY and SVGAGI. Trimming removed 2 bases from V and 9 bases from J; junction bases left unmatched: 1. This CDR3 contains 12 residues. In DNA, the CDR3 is TGTGCCAGCAGTTACGGGACAGCTGAGCAGTTCTTC. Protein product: CASSYGTAEQFF.

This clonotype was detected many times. This chain's CDR3 is CASSLKAGSSYNEQFF. The CDR3 bases are TGTGCCAGCAGCTTAAAGGCCGGGAGTTCCTACAATGAGCAGTTCTTC. J is TRBJ2-1 and V is TRBV7-8; weak D call: TRBD2 (6 bases). Trimming pared 2 bases from V and 1 base from J, leaving 12 bases between. The germline V gene has CDR1 SGHVS and CDR2 FQNEAQ. The CDR3 length is 16 residues.

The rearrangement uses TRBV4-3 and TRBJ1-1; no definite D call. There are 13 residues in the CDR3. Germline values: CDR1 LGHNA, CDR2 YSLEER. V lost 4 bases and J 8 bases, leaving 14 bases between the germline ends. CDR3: CASSRAVTSEAFF. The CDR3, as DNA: TGCGCCAGCAGCCGGGCCGTGACAAGCGAAGCTTTCTTT.

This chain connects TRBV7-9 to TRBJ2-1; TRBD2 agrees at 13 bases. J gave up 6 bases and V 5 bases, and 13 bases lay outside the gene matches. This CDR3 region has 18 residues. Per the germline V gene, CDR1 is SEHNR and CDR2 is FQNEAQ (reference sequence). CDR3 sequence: CASSRGLAGARISNEQFF. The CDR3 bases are TGTGCCAGCAGCCGCGGACTAGCGGGAGCCCGGATAAGCAATGAGCAGTTCTTC.

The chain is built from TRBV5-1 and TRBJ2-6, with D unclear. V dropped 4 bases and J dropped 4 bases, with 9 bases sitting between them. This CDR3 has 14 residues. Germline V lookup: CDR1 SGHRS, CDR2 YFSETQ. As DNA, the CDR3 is TGCGCCAGCAGCGCCTCCCTCGGGGCCAACGTCCTGACTTTC. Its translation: CASSASLGANVLTF.

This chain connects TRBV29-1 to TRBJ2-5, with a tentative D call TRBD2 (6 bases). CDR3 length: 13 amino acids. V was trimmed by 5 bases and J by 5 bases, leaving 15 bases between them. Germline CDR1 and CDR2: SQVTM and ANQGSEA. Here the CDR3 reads CSVSGSFPETQYF. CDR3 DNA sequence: TGCAGCGTTTCCGGGAGCTTCCCGGAGACCCAGTACTTC.

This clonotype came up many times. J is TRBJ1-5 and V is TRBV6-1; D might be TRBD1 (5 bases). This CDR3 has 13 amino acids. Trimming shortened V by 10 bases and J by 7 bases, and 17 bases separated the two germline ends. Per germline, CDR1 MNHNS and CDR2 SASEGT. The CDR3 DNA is TGTGCCACAAGGCCGGGGGGTCAACAGCCCCAGCATTTT. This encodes CATRPGGQQPQHF.

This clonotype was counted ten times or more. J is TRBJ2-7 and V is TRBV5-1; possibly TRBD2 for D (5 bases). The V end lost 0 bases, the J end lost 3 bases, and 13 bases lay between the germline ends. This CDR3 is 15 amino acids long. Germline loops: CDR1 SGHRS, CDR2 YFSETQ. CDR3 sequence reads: CASSLGGLADYEQYF. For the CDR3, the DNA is TGCGCCAGCAGCTTGGGCGGGCTGGCTGACTACGAGCAGTACTTC.

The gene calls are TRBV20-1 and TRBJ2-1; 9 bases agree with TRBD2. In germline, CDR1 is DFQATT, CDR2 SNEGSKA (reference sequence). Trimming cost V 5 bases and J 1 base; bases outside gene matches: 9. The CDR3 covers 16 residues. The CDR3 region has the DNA TGCAGTGCTCTATTACTAGCGGGTTCTTCCTACAATGAGCAGTTCTTC. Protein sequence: CSALLLAGSSYNEQFF.

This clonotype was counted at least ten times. CDR3 protein: CAWSVRTGLVYGYTF. The DNA for the CDR3 is TGTGCCTGGAGTGTACGGACAGGGCTTGTCTATGGCTACACCTTC. V usage is TRBV30 and J usage is TRBJ1-2; 8 nucleotides align to TRBD1. The germline V gene has CDR1 GTSNPN and CDR2 SVGIG (reference sequence). Unmatched junction bases numbered 7, after V lost 0 bases and J lost 4 bases. CDR3 size: 15 residues.

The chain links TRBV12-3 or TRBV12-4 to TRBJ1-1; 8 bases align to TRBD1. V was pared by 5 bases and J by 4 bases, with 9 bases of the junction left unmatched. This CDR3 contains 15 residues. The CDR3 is CASSHPGQAITEAFF. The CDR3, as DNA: TGTGCCAGCAGTCACCCGGGACAGGCGATCACTGAAGCTTTCTTT.

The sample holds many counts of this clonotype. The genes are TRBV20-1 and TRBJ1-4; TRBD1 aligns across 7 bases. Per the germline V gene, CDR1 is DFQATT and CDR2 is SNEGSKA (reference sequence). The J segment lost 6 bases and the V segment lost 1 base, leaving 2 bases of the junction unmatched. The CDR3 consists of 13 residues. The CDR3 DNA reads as TGCAGTGCTAGAGTGACAGGGCATGAAAAACTGTTTTTT. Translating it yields CSARVTGHEKLFF.

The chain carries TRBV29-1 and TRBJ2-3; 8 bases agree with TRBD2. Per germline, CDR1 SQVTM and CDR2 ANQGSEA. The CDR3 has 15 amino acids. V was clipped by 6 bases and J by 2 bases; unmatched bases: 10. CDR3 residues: CSVFGTRSFTDTQYF. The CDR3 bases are TGCAGCGTCTTCGGGACTAGAAGTTTCACAGATACGCAGTATTTT.

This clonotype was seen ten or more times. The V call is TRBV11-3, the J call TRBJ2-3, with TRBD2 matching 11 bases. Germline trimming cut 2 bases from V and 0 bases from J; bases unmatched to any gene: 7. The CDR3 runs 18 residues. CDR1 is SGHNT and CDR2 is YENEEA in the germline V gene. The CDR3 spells CASSLSRWTSGSTDTQYF. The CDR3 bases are TGTGCCAGCAGCTTAAGCCGTTGGACTAGCGGGAGCACAGATACGCAGTATTTT.